A single sample gave rise to the 17 T cell receptor beta chains below, sequenced in a study of T cell responses to AZD1222 COVID-19 vaccine. Sequencing was performed with immunoSEQ multiplex PCR; in TCRdb, only in-frame clones are kept and a portion is missing. The data show around 130,000 clones, 93% seen once. Specimen: peripheral blood, collected on day 0 of AZD1222 vaccination. The receptor source for this set is an adult in good health.

The chain employs TRBV7-3 and TRBJ2-6; possible D gene TRBD2, 6 bases. V lost 5 bases and J lost 0, with 11 bases in between. CDR3 length: 16 residues. Per germline, CDR1 SGHTA and CDR2 FQGTGA. The CDR3 DNA reads TGTGCCAGCAGCGCCGGGGGTCTCTCTGGGGCCAACGTCCTGACTTTC. It encodes CASSAGGLSGANVLTF. Supplemented by reference TRBV7-3 and TRBJ2-6, the full variable domain reads GAGVSQTPSNKVTEKGKYVELRCDPISGHTALYWYRQSLGQGPEFLIYFQGTGAADDSGLPNDRFFAVRPEGSVSTLKIQRTERGDSAVYLCASSAGGLSGANVLTFGAGSRLTVL.

The chain is built from TRBV5-4 and TRBJ2-7; 8 nucleotides agree with TRBD1. V trimming: 4 bases; J trimming: 4 bases; junction bases outside the gene matches: 7. The CDR3 sequence is 14 residues long. Germline-derived CDR1 and CDR2 are SGHNT and YYREEE (reference sequence). This CDR3 is CASSATGALYEQYF. The CDR3 DNA is TGTGCCAGCAGCGCGACAGGGGCCCTTTACGAGCAGTACTTC.

The DNA of the CDR3 is TGTGCCAGCAGTTACGCTTACAAGGTCCAGAACACTGAAGCTTTCTTT. Protein sequence: CASSYAYKVQNTEAFF. The chain combines TRBV6-2 or TRBV6-3 with TRBJ1-1; no clear D. Germline assignment: CDR1 MNHEY and CDR2 SVGEGT. V was trimmed by 2 bases and J by 1 base, leaving 14 bases between them. The CDR3 contains 16 residues.

The J gene is TRBJ1-6, the V gene TRBV15; a possible D gene is TRBD1 (6 bases). CDR3 length equals 16 residues. Trimming took 4 bases from V and 7 from J, leaving 17 bases between them. Germline assignment: CDR1 LNHNV and CDR2 YYDKDF (reference sequence). The CDR3 protein is CATSTEGGEMNSPLHF. DNA for the CDR3: TGTGCCACCAGCACCGAAGGGGGGGAAATGAATTCACCCCTCCACTTT.

This sequence joins TRBV19 and TRBJ2-1, with D tentatively TRBD1 or TRBD2 (5 bases each). The V end was cut by 7 bases, the J end by 4 bases, with 17 bases between. The CDR3 length is 15 residues. Germline CDR1 LNHDA, CDR2 SQIVND (reference sequence). CDR3 bases: TGTGCCAGTATTCCCCCGGGACGAGGATACAATGAGCAGTTCTTC. Its protein is CASIPPGRGYNEQFF.

This clone was seen a handful of times. The chain recombines TRBV13 with TRBJ1-6; a possible D gene is TRBD1 (6 bases). V was cut by 5 bases and J by 8 bases, with 19 bases left in between. The CDR3 extends over 16 amino acids. The germline gives CDR1 PRHDT, CDR2 FYEKMQ (reference sequence). In DNA, the CDR3 is TGTGCCAGCAGCATCCGGACAGTGCGTCTAGATTCACCCCTCCACTTT. This sequence encodes CASSIRTVRLDSPLHF.

V is TRBV15 and J is TRBJ1-5; maybe TRBD1 (6 bases). The germline CDR1 and CDR2 sequences are LNHNV and YYDKDF (reference sequence). This CDR3 contains 14 residues. Trimming pared 5 bases from V and 9 bases from J, leaving 17 bases between. Here the CDR3 reads CATSPRGSLVPQHF. For the CDR3, the DNA is TGTGCCACCAGCCCCAGGGGCTCCCTTGTGCCCCAGCATTTT. Looking up the rest from reference TRBV15 and TRBJ1-5 gives the full variable domain: DAMVIQNPRYQVTQFGKPVTLSCSQTLNHNVMYWYQQKSSQAPKLLFHYYDKDFNNEADTPDNFQSRRPNTSFCFLDIRSPGLGDTAMYLCATSPRGSLVPQHFGDGTRLSIL.

This clone was seen a single time. The chain is built from TRBV4-2 and TRBJ2-7; 11 positions agree with TRBD1. The CDR3 length is 15 residues. The ends lost 0 bases at V and 4 bases at J; junction bases unmatched: 2. Germline V lookup: CDR1 LGHNA, CDR2 YNFKEQ. The CDR3 nucleotides are TGTGCCAGCAGCCAAGACGGGACAGGGGGTTACGAGCAGTACTTC. This gives the protein CASSQDGTGGYEQYF.

This chain uses TRBV4-1 with TRBJ2-3; no firm D call. The V and J ends lost 0 bases and 3 bases respectively, with 19 bases between them. The CDR3 loop spans 18 amino acids. Germline V lookup: CDR1 MGHRA, CDR2 YSYEKL. CDR3 region: CASSQEALLVKGTDTQYF. CDR3 DNA: TGCGCCAGCAGCCAAGAAGCCTTGCTAGTTAAAGGTACAGATACGCAGTATTTT.

This clone was counted between two and nine times. The rearrangement joins TRBV6-5 to TRBJ2-2; 7 bases align to TRBD1. There are 14 residues in the CDR3. Losses at the gene ends were 7 bases for V and 4 bases for J; bases not matched to a gene: 6. CDR1 is MNHEY, CDR2 SVGAGI, per germline. In DNA, the CDR3 is TGTGCCAGCACTTGGGACAGACTCACCGGGGAGCTGTTTTTT. Its translation is CASTWDRLTGELFF.

The chain is built from TRBV18 and TRBJ1-2; tentatively, D is TRBD1 (6 bases). Looked up from germline, CDR1 is KGHSH and CDR2 is LQKENI. Trimming shortened V by 6 bases and J by 1 base, and 15 bases separated the two germline ends. The CDR3 is 15 amino acids. Here the CDR3 DNA reads TGTGCCAGCTCGCCGAGCGGGGGCGGTAACTATGGCTACACCTTC. It is translated as CASSPSGGGNYGYTF.

CDR3 residues: CASSPVAGSVNEQFF. The CDR3 bases are TGTGCCAGCAGCCCTGTAGCGGGATCTGTGAATGAGCAGTTCTTC. The rearrangement uses TRBV5-4 and TRBJ2-1; 8 nucleotides align to TRBD2. CDR1 is SGHNT and CDR2 is YYREEE in the germline V gene (reference sequence). V lost 4 bases and J lost 7; bases outside the gene matches: 10. The CDR3 contains 15 residues.

This chain uses TRBV11-3 with TRBJ2-1; TRBD1 or TRBD2 may be the D gene (5 bases each). Deletions cut 5 bases from V and 3 bases from J, with 8 bases between. Germline assignment: CDR1 SGHNT and CDR2 YENEEA. The CDR3 spans 13 residues. The CDR3 spells CASSRDGYNEQFF. The CDR3 nucleotides read TGTGCCAGCAGCCGGGACGGCTACAATGAGCAGTTCTTC.

The chain links TRBV5-6 to TRBJ1-2; TRBD1 matches 10 bases. Germline values: CDR1 SGHDT, CDR2 YYEEEE. V lost 2 bases, J lost 2 bases, and 9 bases stayed unmatched. CDR3 length: 17 amino acids. The chain's CDR3 is CASSLTTGGQKNYGYTF. The CDR3 DNA follows: TGTGCCAGCAGCTTAACGACAGGGGGCCAGAAGAACTATGGCTACACCTTC.

The chain couples TRBV19 to TRBJ1-2, with a possible D match to TRBD1 (6 bases). This CDR3 region has 13 residues. Germline values: CDR1 LNHDA, CDR2 SQIVND (reference sequence). The V gene lost 6 bases and the J gene lost 2 bases, with 10 bases spanning the gap. CDR3 DNA: TGTGCCAGTAGCTCCGGGACAAACTATGGCTACACCTTC. This sequence encodes CASSSGTNYGYTF. Combining the CDR3 with reference TRBV19 and TRBJ1-2 gives the whole variable domain DGGITQSPKYLFRKEGQNVTLSCEQNLNHDAMYWYRQDPGQGLRLIYYSQIVNDFQKGDIAEGYSVSREKKESFPLTVTSAQKNPTAFYLCASSSGTNYGYTFGSGTRLTVV.

The rearrangement joins TRBV6-1 to TRBJ1-3, with D unresolved. CDR1 is MNHNS and CDR2 is SASEGT in the germline V gene. The CDR3 runs to 15 residues. Trimming removed 3 bases from V and 0 bases from J, with 9 bases in between. The CDR3 sequence: CASSDRASSGNTIYF. DNA for the CDR3: TGTGCCAGCAGTGATAGGGCCAGCTCTGGAAACACCATATATTTT.

This chain uses TRBV6-2 or TRBV6-3 with TRBJ1-4, with D tentatively TRBD1 (6 bases). CDR3 length: 15 amino acids. The V end lost 0 bases, the J end lost 5 bases, and 10 bases lay between the germline ends. CDR1 is MNHEY, CDR2 SVGEGT, per germline. The CDR3 DNA sequence: TGTGCCAGCAGTTACTCGGGGGCGGCAAATGAAAAACTGTTTTTT. Its protein is CASSYSGAANEKLFF.